The 14 T cell receptor beta chains reported below all come from one sample, sequenced in a study of response to subunit inactivated influenza vaccine. Each CDR3 protein is one row after TCRdb ran MiXCR on the RT-PCR reads. Of about 570,000 distinct CDR3 sequences listed, over 9% are singletons. The same sample was also studied in work on T cells expressing NK-cell markers. That study reports: cDNA encoding TCR beta was synthesized via 5'RACE template switching incorporating UMIs.

This specimen was PBMCs from blood, taken on the day of vaccination. These receptors all stem from a man aged 50-60 years who received an inactivated influenza vaccine.

In this sample, this clonotype turned up a few times. This chain links TRBV7-2 with TRBJ2-1, with unresolved D. The CDR3 totals 14 residues. Trimming removed 0 bases at V and 5 bases at J, with 8 bases between. Per germline, CDR1 SGHTA and CDR2 FQGNSA. Here the CDR3 reads CASSLAHGNNEQFF. CDR3 nucleotides: TGTGCCAGCAGCTTAGCGCATGGGAACAATGAGCAGTTCTTC.

The sample holds a few counts of this clonotype. The V gene is TRBV4-3, the J gene TRBJ2-2; the match to TRBD2 covers 7 bases. This CDR3 contains 16 residues. Germline CDR1 reads LGHNA; CDR2 reads YSLEER. After removal of 4 bases from V and 4 bases from J, the junction contained 9 bases not matched to a gene. The CDR3 DNA sequence: TGCGCCAGCAGCCGGCAGGCGGGAGAGGCCACCGGGGAGCTGTTTTTT. It specifies CASSRQAGEATGELFF.

The sample holds a few counts of this clonotype. CDR3 nucleotide sequence: TGCGCCAGCAGCCAAGATAGCGGCGGGCGCGGGAGTTGGTATGAGCAGTTCTTC. It yields the protein CASSQDSGGRGSWYEQFF. The chain combines TRBV4-3 with TRBJ2-1, with TRBD2 matching over 7 bases. Germline lookup yields CDR1 LGHNA and CDR2 YSLEER. Germline trimming cut 0 bases from V and 8 bases from J; bases unmatched to any gene: 16. The CDR3 contains 18 residues.

This clonotype turned up a few times. CDR3 nucleotide sequence: TGCAGTGCTATCCCCTTAGGGGGGTTAGTAGTCGTGGATACGCAGTATTTT. Translated, it gives CSAIPLGGLVVVDTQYF. The chain carries TRBV20-1 and TRBJ2-3; D may be TRBD1 or TRBD2 (6 bases each). Per germline, CDR1 DFQATT and CDR2 SNEGSKA (reference sequence). This CDR3 comprises 17 residues. V gave up 4 bases and J gave up 6 bases, with 26 bases separating them.

Only a few counts were recorded for this clonotype. The rearrangement uses TRBV15 and TRBJ2-1; TRBD1 might be the D (6 bases). V dropped 5 bases and J dropped 10 bases, with 15 bases sitting between them. CDR3 length equals 13 residues. The germline V gene encodes CDR1 LNHNV and CDR2 YYDKDF (reference sequence). The CDR3 protein is CATSARQEAEQFF. The CDR3 DNA reads TGTGCCACCAGCGCCAGACAGGAGGCCGAGCAGTTCTTC.

The V and J genes are TRBV19 and TRBJ2-7; 7 positions match TRBD1. The CDR3 sequence is 15 residues long. The V segment lost 5 bases and the J segment 3 bases; nucleotides outside the gene matches: 10. CDR1 and CDR2 from the germline V gene are LNHDA and SQIVND (reference sequence). Here the CDR3 DNA reads TGTGCCAGTAGTCTTCGACAGGGTCAGAACTACGAGCAGTACTTC. Translation gives CASSLRQGQNYEQYF.

This clonotype was observed a few times. The chain links TRBV7-9 to TRBJ2-5; D is unresolved. V was shortened by 7 bases and J by 0 bases, with 3 bases between the two germline ends. The germline CDR1 and CDR2 sequences are SEHNR and FQNEAQ (reference sequence). CDR3 length equals 11 residues. The CDR3 loop is CASTDQETQYF. The CDR3 nucleotides are TGTGCCAGCACCGACCAAGAGACCCAGTACTTC.

Concerning this clonotype: This could be a read error, since a much larger clone is one nucleotide away. The chain uses TRBV7-9 and TRBJ2-7; D gene ambiguous. Germline loops: CDR1 SEHNR, CDR2 FQNEAQ (reference sequence). There are 13 residues in the CDR3. V lost 8 bases, J lost 0 bases, and 11 bases lay in between. CDR3 in DNA: TGTGCCAGCTGCCCCGGGTTCTCCTACGAGCAGTACTTC. It encodes CASCPGFSYEQYF.

DNA of the CDR3: TGTGCCAGCACTAAGGCCGGGAAATGGGAGGGGGAGCTGTTTTTT. It is translated as CASTKAGKWEGELFF. The V call is TRBV28, the J call TRBJ2-2; possible D gene TRBD2, 5 bases. Trimming pared 7 bases from V and 8 bases from J, leaving 20 bases between. The length of the CDR3 is 15 residues. Germline V CDR1 and CDR2: MDHEN, SYDVKM.

The V and J genes are TRBV29-1 and TRBJ2-3, with a weak D call TRBD2 (5 bases). V was clipped by 2 bases and J by 1 base, with 7 bases between them. The CDR3 consists of 13 residues. Germline-derived CDR1 and CDR2 are SQVTM and ANQGSEA. The CDR3 nucleotides are TGCAGCGTTGAATCCGGGGGCACAGATACGCAGTATTTT. This encodes CSVESGGTDTQYF.

This clonotype was observed at least ten times. The chain couples TRBV28 to TRBJ1-6; perhaps TRBD1 as D (5 bases). The CDR3 runs to 12 residues. CDR1 and CDR2 (germline): MDHEN, SYDVKM. The CDR3 loop is CAAAGYSSPLHF. CDR3 bases: TGTGCAGCAGCAGGGTATTCTTCACCCCTCCACTTT. The whole variable domain, remainder taken from reference TRBV28 and TRBJ1-6, is DVKVTQSSRYLVKRTGEKVFLECVQDMDHENMFWYRQDPGLGLRLIYFSYDVKMKEKGDIPEGYSVSREKKERFSLILESASTNQTSMYLCAAAGYSSPLHFGNGTRLTVT.

This rearrangement joins TRBV3-1 to TRBJ2-3; 9 nucleotides align to TRBD2. V trimming: 1 base; J trimming: 0 bases; junction bases outside the gene matches: 2. This CDR3 is 16 amino acids long. Germline V lookup: CDR1 LGHDT, CDR2 YNNKEL (reference sequence). In DNA form, the CDR3 reads TGTGCCAGCAGCCAAGGGACTAGCGTTAGCACAGATACGCAGTATTTT. Residues: CASSQGTSVSTDTQYF.

The table lists this clonotype with a few counts. J is TRBJ1-3 and V is TRBV5-5; TRBD1 might be the D (5 bases). Germline CDR1 reads SGHKS; CDR2 reads YYEKEE (reference sequence). Trimming took off 4 bases at V and 0 bases at J, with 11 bases between the two ends. The CDR3 is 15 residues long. CDR3 residues: CASSPGPNSGNTIYF. In DNA form, the CDR3 reads TGTGCCAGCAGCCCGGGACCGAACTCTGGAAACACCATATATTTT.

The chain recombines TRBV4-3 with TRBJ2-1, with TRBD2 matching 8 bases. The CDR3 is made up of 15 amino acids. Trimming cost V 4 bases and J 2 bases; bases outside gene matches: 4. Germline V gene sequence: CDR1 LGHNA, CDR2 YSLEER. The CDR3 nucleotides read TGCGCCAGCAGCCGAAGCGGGAGCCCCTACAATGAGCAGTTCTTC. Protein sequence: CASSRSGSPYNEQFF.